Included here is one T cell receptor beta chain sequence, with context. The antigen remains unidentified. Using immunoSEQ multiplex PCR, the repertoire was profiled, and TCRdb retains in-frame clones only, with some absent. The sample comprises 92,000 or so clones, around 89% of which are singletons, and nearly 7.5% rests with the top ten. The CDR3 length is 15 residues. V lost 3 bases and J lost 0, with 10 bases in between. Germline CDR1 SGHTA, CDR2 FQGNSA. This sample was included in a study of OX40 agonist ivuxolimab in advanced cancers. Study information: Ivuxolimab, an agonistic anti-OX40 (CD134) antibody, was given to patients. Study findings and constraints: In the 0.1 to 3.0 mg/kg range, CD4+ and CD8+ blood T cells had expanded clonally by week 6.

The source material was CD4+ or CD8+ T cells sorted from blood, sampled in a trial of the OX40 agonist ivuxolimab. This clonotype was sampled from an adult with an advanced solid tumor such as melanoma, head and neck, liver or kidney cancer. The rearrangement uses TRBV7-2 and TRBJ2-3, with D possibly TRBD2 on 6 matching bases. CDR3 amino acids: CASSFLAQSTDTQYF. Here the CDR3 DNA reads TGTGCCAGCAGCTTTCTAGCGCAGAGCACAGATACGCAGTATTTT.